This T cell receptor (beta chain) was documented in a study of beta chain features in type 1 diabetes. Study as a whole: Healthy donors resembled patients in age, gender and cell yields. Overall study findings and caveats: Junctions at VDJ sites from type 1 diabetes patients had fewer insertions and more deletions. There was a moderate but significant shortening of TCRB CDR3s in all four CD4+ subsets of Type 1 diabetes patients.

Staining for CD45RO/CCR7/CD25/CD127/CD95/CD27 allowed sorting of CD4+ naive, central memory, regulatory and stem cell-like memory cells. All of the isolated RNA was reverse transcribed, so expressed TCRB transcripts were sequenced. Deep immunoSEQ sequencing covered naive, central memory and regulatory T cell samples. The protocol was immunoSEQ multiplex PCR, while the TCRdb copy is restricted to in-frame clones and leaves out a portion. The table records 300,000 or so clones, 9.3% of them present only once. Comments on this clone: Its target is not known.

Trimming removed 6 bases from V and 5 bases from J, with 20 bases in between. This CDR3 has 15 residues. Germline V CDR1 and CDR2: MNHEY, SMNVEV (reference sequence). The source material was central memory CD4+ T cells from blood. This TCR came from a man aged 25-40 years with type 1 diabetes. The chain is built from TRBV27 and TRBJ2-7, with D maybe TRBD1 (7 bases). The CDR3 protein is CASSLEGRGRNEQYF. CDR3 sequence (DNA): TGTGCCAGCAGCTTAGAAGGCAGGGGGAGGAACGAGCAGTACTTC.